This is a list of T cell receptor beta chains from one sample in a study of CD8+CD57+ T cells in acquired aplastic anemia. TCRdb ran MiXCR on the reads and lists one entry per CDR3 protein. The data contain 80,000 to 100,000 distinct CDR3 sequences, around 70% of them singletons. The sequencing input was sorted CD4+, CD8+, or CD8+CD57+ T cells (not recorded which) from PBMCs. Receptors were obtained from a human donor with aplastic anemia. Each CDR3 is given with its conserved first and last residue. The D gene is left open where the match is weak. Size is stated for part of the rows, as once, few or many counts, or as a class when the clone is expanded.

j_call v_call clone_size d_call cdr3_aa cdr3_nt
TRBJ1-1 TRBV11-2 NA TRBD1 CASSLIGTGANTEAFF TGTGCCAGCAGCTTAATAGGGACAGGAGCGAACACTGAAGCTTTCTTT
TRBJ2-7 TRBV10-3 NA TRBD1 CAITEDRGLYEQYF TGTGCCATCACCGAGGACAGGGGGCTATACGAGCAGTACTTC
TRBJ2-7 TRBV6-2/TRBV6-3 NA NA CASSYQTSYEQYF TGTGCCAGCAGTTACCAGACCTCCTACGAGCAGTACTTC
TRBJ1-1 TRBV4-1 medium-sized NA CASSQEQTDANTEAFF TGCGCCAGCAGCCAAGAACAGACAGATGCGAACACTGAAGCTTTCTTT
TRBJ2-1 TRBV2 NA NA CASSYPYNEQFF TGTGCCAGCAGCTACCCCTACAATGAGCAGTTCTTC
TRBJ1-5 TRBV19 NA NA CASSIAGQPQHF TGTGCCAGTAGTATAGCGGGTCAGCCCCAGCATTTT
TRBJ2-3 TRBV15 NA NA CATSEGVGGSSTDTQYF TGTGCCACCAGCGAGGGGGTGGGAGGGTCTAGCACAGATACGCAGTATTTT
TRBJ1-5 TRBV24-1 NA NA CATSSGGRREPQHF TGTGCCACCAGTTCGGGCGGCAGGCGGGAGCCCCAGCATTTT
TRBJ2-7 TRBV2 NA NA CATTGSFNEQYF TGTGCCACTACAGGGAGTTTCAACGAGCAGTACTTC
TRBJ2-5 TRBV5-4 NA TRBD2 CATALAGGPETQYF TGTGCCACCGCCCTAGCGGGGGGGCCGGAGACCCAGTACTTC
TRBJ2-3 TRBV2 NA NA CATRQEDTQYF TGTGCCACCCGACAGGAAGATACGCAGTATTTT
TRBJ2-1 TRBV6-1 many NA CASSGTANEQFF TGTGCCAGCAGTGGGACCGCGAATGAGCAGTTCTTC
TRBJ1-1 TRBV7-8 NA NA CASSLGRTEAFF TGTGCCAGCAGCTTGGGTCGCACTGAAGCTTTCTTT
TRBJ1-2 TRBV15 NA NA CATSRDMGQVQGGYTF TGTGCCACCAGCAGAGATATGGGGCAGGTTCAAGGTGGCTACACCTTC
TRBJ2-7 TRBV4-1 NA NA CASSQDGQPGDEQYF TGCGCTAGCAGCCAAGATGGACAGCCTGGGGACGAGCAGTACTTC
TRBJ2-5 TRBV7-9 NA TRBD2 CASSYNGGETQYF TGTGCCAGCAGCTATAACGGGGGGGAGACCCAGTACTTC
TRBJ2-2 TRBV24-1 NA NA CATSDPTGWTGELFF TGTGCCACCAGTGATCCGACCGGTTGGACCGGGGAGCTGTTTTTT
TRBJ1-1 TRBV5-4 NA TRBD1 CASSLALGGRDTEAFF TGTGCCAGCAGCTTGGCATTAGGGGGCAGGGACACTGAAGCTTTCTTT
TRBJ2-7 TRBV29-1 medium-sized TRBD2 CSVEVASGFAWEQYF TGCAGCGTTGAAGTAGCTAGCGGGTTCGCGTGGGAGCAGTACTTC
TRBJ1-1 TRBV7-8 NA TRBD1 CASSPRDRAVTEAFF TGTGCCAGCAGCCCCCGGGACAGGGCGGTCACTGAAGCTTTCTTT
TRBJ1-2 TRBV29-1 NA NA CSVAGASCGYTF TGCAGCGTTGCGGGGGCGAGCTGTGGCTACACCTTC
TRBJ1-1 TRBV19 NA NA CASSIDLENTEAFF TGTGCCAGTAGTATAGATTTGGAGAACACTGAAGCTTTCTTT
TRBJ1-1 TRBV7-9 NA NA CASISGGGLNTEAFF TGTGCCAGCATTTCCGGGGGGGGCTTGAACACTGAAGCTTTCTTT